This T cell receptor beta chain was identified during a study of PD-1 blockade in classical Hodgkin lymphoma. Time point meaning: cycle 4 day 1 (C4D1), after five to seven weeks of nivolumab. Relapse after autologous stem cell transplantation occurred in every patient, and brentuximab vedotin exposure varied. Repertoires were generated with immunoSEQ multiplex PCR, while TCRdb's copy carries only in-frame clones and drops some. Of about 41,000 clones listed, nearly 70% are singletons. Trimming cost V 4 bases and J 5 bases, with 14 bases left between them. CDR3 size: 14 residues. From germline, CDR1 is SGHNT and CDR2 YENEEA.

This receptor was obtained from a human donor with classical Hodgkin lymphoma. Here the sequenced sample was peripheral blood mononuclear cells (PBMCs), taken before the fourth cycle of nivolumab. The J gene is TRBJ2-5, the V gene TRBV11-3; D may be TRBD2 (7 bases). In DNA form, the CDR3 reads TGTGCCAGCAGCTATGGAGGGGGGGTTGAGACCCAGTACTTC. It codes for CASSYGGGVETQYF.